This TCR beta chain was identified during a study of human thymus T cells. Produced via immunoSEQ multiplex PCR; TCRdb's table is partial and in-frame only. The table includes 100,000 to 150,000 clones, 90% to 95% detected once. V dropped 7 bases and J dropped 5 bases, with 18 bases sitting between them. The CDR3 contains 13 residues. Germline V gives CDR1 GTSNPN, CDR2 SVGIG (reference sequence). Thymic tissue was derived from resections collected during corrective heart surgery. The source is a boy in the first two years of life with a congenital heart defect but otherwise immunologically healthy. The gene calls are TRBV30 and TRBJ2-7; TRBD2 might be the D (5 bases). Sequencing was carried out using thymus tissue. The CDR3 region is CAFQEEVMDEQYF. Here the CDR3 DNA reads TGTGCCTTTCAGGAGGAAGTAATGGACGAGCAGTACTTC.